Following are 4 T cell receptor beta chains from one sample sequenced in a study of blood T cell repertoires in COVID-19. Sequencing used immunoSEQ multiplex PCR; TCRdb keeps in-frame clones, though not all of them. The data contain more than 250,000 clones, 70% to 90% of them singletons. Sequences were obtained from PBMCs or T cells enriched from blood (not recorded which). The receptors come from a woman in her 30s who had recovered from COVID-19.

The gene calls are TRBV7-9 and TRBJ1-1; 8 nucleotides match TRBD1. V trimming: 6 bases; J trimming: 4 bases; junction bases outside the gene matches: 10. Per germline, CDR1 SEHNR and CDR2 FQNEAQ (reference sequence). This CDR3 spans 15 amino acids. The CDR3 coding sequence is TGTGCCAGCAGGAAAGCGACAGGGGCGAGCACTGAAGCTTTCTTT. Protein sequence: CASRKATGASTEAFF.

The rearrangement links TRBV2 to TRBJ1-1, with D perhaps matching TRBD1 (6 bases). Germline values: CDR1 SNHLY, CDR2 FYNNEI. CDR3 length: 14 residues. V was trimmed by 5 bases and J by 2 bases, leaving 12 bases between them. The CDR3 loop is CASSQGRGNTEAFF. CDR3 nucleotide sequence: TGTGCCAGCAGTCAGGGGAGGGGAAACACTGAAGCTTTCTTT.

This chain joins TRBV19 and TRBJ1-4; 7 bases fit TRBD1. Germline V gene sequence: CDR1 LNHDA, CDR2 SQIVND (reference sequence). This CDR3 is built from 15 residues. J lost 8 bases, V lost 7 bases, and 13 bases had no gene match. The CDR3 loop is CASTPRQGEREKLFF. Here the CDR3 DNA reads TGTGCCAGTACCCCCCGACAGGGTGAAAGGGAAAAACTGTTTTTT.

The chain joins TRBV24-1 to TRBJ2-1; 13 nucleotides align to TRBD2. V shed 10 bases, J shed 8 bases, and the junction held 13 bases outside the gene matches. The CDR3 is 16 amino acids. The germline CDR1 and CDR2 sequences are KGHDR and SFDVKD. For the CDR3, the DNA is TGTGCCACAACTCCGGGACTAGCGGGACCTAGGGATGAGCAGTTCTTC. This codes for CATTPGLAGPRDEQFF.